Shown below are 20 T cell receptor beta chains from a single sample sequenced in a study of OX40 agonist ivuxolimab in advanced cancers. Data came from immunoSEQ multiplex PCR; TCRdb stores just in-frame clones and leaves some out. The top ten clones hold around 0.96% of a sample with tens of thousands of clones, 70% to 90% of them seen once. Specimen: CD4+ or CD8+ T cells sorted from blood, collected in a trial of the OX40 agonist ivuxolimab. The receptors were gathered from an adult with an advanced solid tumor such as melanoma, head and neck, liver or kidney cancer.

This sequence joins TRBV6-1 and TRBJ1-5; the D is unclear. V lost 3 bases and J 7 bases, leaving 16 bases between the germline ends. The CDR3 contains 15 residues. Germline CDR1 is MNHNS and CDR2 is SASEGT. The CDR3 nucleotides read TGTGCCAGCAGTGATCGCCTAGGCCTCGGGCAGCCCCAGCATTTT. The encoded protein is CASSDRLGLGQPQHF.

V and J are TRBV29-1 and TRBJ1-1, with 7 bases aligning to TRBD1. Germline CDR1 reads SQVTM; CDR2 reads ANQGSEA. Unmatched junction bases numbered 5, after V lost 6 bases and J lost 4 bases. CDR3 length equals 12 residues. This chain's CDR3 is CSVDQGGTEAFF. The CDR3 DNA is TGCAGCGTGGATCAGGGGGGCACTGAAGCTTTCTTT.

The gene calls are TRBV5-1 and TRBJ2-5; D is ambiguous. The CDR3 is 12 residues long. In germline, CDR1 is SGHRS, CDR2 YFSETQ. V lost 4 bases and J lost 5, with 9 bases in between. CDR3 DNA sequence: TGCGCCAGCAGCCCCCCCGGCGAGACCCAGTACTTC. Translation: CASSPPGETQYF.

This chain joins TRBV5-8 and TRBJ2-5, with TRBD2 matching 14 bases. The V gene's germline CDR1 is SGHTS and CDR2 YDEGEE. The V and J ends lost 7 bases and 4 bases, in that order; junction bases with no gene match: 12. The CDR3 sequence is 17 residues long. CDR3 bases: TGTGCCAGCCGGCCGGTGGGACTAGCGGGGGAGGTAGAGACCCAGTACTTC. It is translated as CASRPVGLAGEVETQYF. Together with reference TRBV5-8 and TRBJ2-5, the CDR3 gives the full variable domain: EAGVTQSPTHLIKTRGQQATLRCSPISGHTSVYWYQQALGLGLQFLLWYDEGEERNRGNFPPRFSGRQFPNYSSELNVNALELEDSALYLCASRPVGLAGEVETQYFGPGTRLLVL.

This clone appeared once. This chain connects TRBV7-6 to TRBJ2-2, with a possible D match to TRBD2 (7 bases). Germline V lookup: CDR1 SGHVS, CDR2 FNYEAQ. Trimming left V 5 bases short and J 6 bases short, with 19 bases between. The CDR3 runs 16 residues. The CDR3 coding sequence is TGTGCCAGCAGCCAATCGAGGGGGGGTATAGCCGGGGAGCTGTTTTTT. As protein: CASSQSRGGIAGELFF.

The chain joins TRBV4-1 to TRBJ1-2, with D perhaps TRBD1 (6 bases). With 0 bases removed from V and 1 base from J, the gap between germline ends came to 9 bases. CDR3 length: 15 residues. Germline V gene data show CDR1 as MGHRA and CDR2 as YSYEKL. This chain's CDR3 is CASSQESDSNYGYTF. CDR3 sequence (DNA): TGCGCCAGCAGCCAAGAATCGGACAGTAACTATGGCTACACCTTC.

The J gene is TRBJ1-2, the V gene TRBV19, with D tentatively TRBD1 (5 bases). The V end was cut by 6 bases, the J end by 8 bases, with 19 bases between. CDR1 is LNHDA and CDR2 is SQIVND in the germline V gene (reference sequence). This CDR3 region has 14 residues. DNA for the CDR3: TGTGCCAGTAGCCCCTCCGGGACCCCCACCGGCTACACCTTC. Protein product: CASSPSGTPTGYTF.

The chain uses TRBV6-1 and TRBJ1-5; 10 nucleotides agree with TRBD1. Germline CDR1 is MNHNS and CDR2 is SASEGT. J gave up 3 bases and V 4 bases, and 3 bases lay outside the gene matches. There are 15 residues in the CDR3. The CDR3 DNA follows: TGTGCCAGCAGTGGGAGACAGGGGGCCAATCAGCCCCAGCATTTT. Translating gives CASSGRQGANQPQHF.

This clone was seen a single time. CDR3 in DNA: TGTGCCAGCAGAACCCGGGACACGAGCTATGGCTACACCTTC. Translation gives CASRTRDTSYGYTF. The J gene is TRBJ1-2, the V gene TRBV27; the D gene is possibly TRBD1 (6 bases). The CDR3 is 14 amino acids. Trimming stripped 6 bases from V and 4 bases from J, with 15 bases between. Germline CDR1 reads MNHEY; CDR2 reads SMNVEV (reference sequence).

The V gene is TRBV5-1, the J gene TRBJ2-2; the D is unclear. Germline V gene data show CDR1 as SGHRS and CDR2 as YFSETQ. This CDR3 comprises 13 residues. The V end was cut by 4 bases, the J end by 10 bases, with 14 bases between. CDR3 protein: CASSHLQNPELFF. In nucleotides, the CDR3 is TGCGCCAGCAGCCATCTACAGAATCCGGAGCTGTTTTTT.

The table lists this clone with a few counts. This chain connects TRBV2 to TRBJ1-6, with TRBD1 matching 7 bases. The length of the CDR3 is 14 residues. V trimming: 1 base; J trimming: 7 bases; junction bases outside the gene matches: 1. Germline CDR1 and CDR2: SNHLY and FYNNEI. The CDR3 reads CASSEVTGNSPLHF. CDR3 nucleotides: TGTGCCAGCAGTGAAGTGACAGGGAATTCACCCCTCCACTTT.

The J gene is TRBJ2-5, the V gene TRBV28; D uncertain. This CDR3 is 15 amino acids long. The germline V gene encodes CDR1 MDHEN and CDR2 SYDVKM. Trimming shortened V by 6 bases and J by 5 bases, and 19 bases separated the two germline ends. CDR3 nucleotide sequence: TGTGCCAGCAGCAAAGGGTCCGGGCTCGGGGAGACCCAGTACTTC. It codes for CASSKGSGLGETQYF.

This CDR3 reads CASAPHRGHNYGYTF. CDR3 DNA sequence: TGCGCCAGCGCCCCCCACAGGGGACATAACTATGGCTACACCTTC. The V gene is TRBV5-1, the J gene TRBJ1-2; 7 nucleotides match TRBD1. In germline, CDR1 is SGHRS, CDR2 YFSETQ. V lost 7 bases, J lost 1 base, and 10 bases stayed unmatched. The CDR3 runs to 15 residues.

This chain uses TRBV5-6 with TRBJ2-3; D remains unclear. The length of the CDR3 is 16 residues. Deletions cut 4 bases from V and 7 bases from J, with 22 bases between. Germline-derived CDR1 and CDR2 are SGHDT and YYEEEE. CDR3 region: CASSPMRDWERYTQYF. The CDR3 region has the DNA TGTGCCAGCAGCCCCATGAGAGACTGGGAACGTTATACGCAGTATTTT. The complete variable domain, with remaining parts taken from reference TRBV5-6 and TRBJ2-3, reads DAGVTQSPTHLIKTRGQQVTLRCSPKSGHDTVSWYQQALGQGPQFIFQYYEEEERQRGNFPDRFSGHQFPNYSSELNVNALLLGDSALYLCASSPMRDWERYTQYFGPGTRLTVL.

V usage is TRBV5-6 and J usage is TRBJ2-3; 12 bases are a match to TRBD2. In germline, CDR1 is SGHDT, CDR2 YYEEEE. V gave up 4 bases and J gave up 2 bases; unmatched junction bases: 11. This CDR3 has 18 amino acids. The CDR3 DNA follows: TGTGCCAGCAGCCAAAGACTAGCGGGGGACTATTACACAGATACGCAGTATTTT. It encodes CASSQRLAGDYYTDTQYF.

The V call is TRBV4-1, the J call TRBJ1-6, with D possibly matching TRBD1 (5 bases). Germline V gene sequence: CDR1 MGHRA, CDR2 YSYEKL. Between the trimmed V and J ends, which lost 1 base and 9 bases, there was a span of 25 bases. The CDR3 is 19 amino acids. This chain's CDR3 is CASSQGAQGGKWMGSPLHF. The CDR3 DNA follows: TGCGCCAGCAGCCAAGGTGCGCAGGGAGGAAAATGGATGGGTTCACCCCTCCACTTT.

The sample holds a few counts of this clone. V and J are TRBV19 and TRBJ2-3, with a tentative D call TRBD2 (5 bases). The CDR3 has 11 residues. CDR1 is LNHDA and CDR2 is SQIVND in the germline V gene (reference sequence). The ends were cut back, 10 bases at V and 10 bases at J, with 15 bases in the middle. The CDR3 DNA reads TGTGCCACCCAACGGGGTTTGTCGCAGTATTTT. This encodes CATQRGLSQYF.

This clone was seen a handful of times. The CDR3 nucleotides read TGTGCCAGCAGCAAAGGGGGGACAGGGTTGAGCTCCTATAATTCACCCCTCCACTTT. Encoded protein: CASSKGGTGLSSYNSPLHF. The chain is built from TRBV21-1 and TRBJ1-6; whether TRBD1, the table's D call, matches the DNA was not checked. TRBV21-1 is a recognized pseudogene. The CDR3 length is 19 residues.

V and J are TRBV7-6 and TRBJ2-1; 11 nucleotides match TRBD2. In germline, CDR1 is SGHVS, CDR2 FNYEAQ. CDR3 length equals 15 residues. V shed 5 bases and J 8 bases; nucleotides not matched to a gene: 8. CDR3 in DNA: TGTGCCAGCAGCCCGAGACTAGCGGGGATCGATGAGCAGTTCTTC. This gives the protein CASSPRLAGIDEQFF.

In this sample, this clone turned up once. The V gene is TRBV7-7, the J gene TRBJ2-2; D gene ambiguous. Trimming stripped 3 bases from V and 0 bases from J, with 8 bases between. The germline CDR1 and CDR2 sequences are SSHAT and FNYEAQ (reference sequence). There are 15 residues in the CDR3. DNA for the CDR3: TGTGCCAGCAGCTTGGGCAAGACGAACACCGGGGAGCTGTTTTTT. Its translation: CASSLGKTNTGELFF.